This T cell receptor (beta chain) comes out of a study of shared clonotypes between healthy human individuals. With regard to this clone: Its antigen is currently unknown.

Positively selected for CCR7, the CD45RO-negative cells used as naive CD8 cells excluded terminally differentiated effector memory CD45RA+ cells. General observations from the study: Limited genetic and exposure-history diversity came from having few donors. Sharing of clonotypes among donors was expected to vary with sequencing depth. Larger estimated richness was generally recorded for naive subsets relative to memory subsets.

Evenly divided among several immunoSEQ plates was the genomic DNA of each subset. Repertoires were generated with immunoSEQ multiplex PCR, while TCRdb's copy carries only in-frame clones and drops some. The data contain fewer than 850,000 clones, 95% to 97% of them seen just once; the ten biggest clones take up approximately 0.2%. CDR1 MDHEN and CDR2 SYDVKM come from the germline V gene. The CDR3 is 14 residues long. Trimming took off 6 bases at V and 0 bases at J, with 9 bases between the two ends. The sequencing input was naive CD8+ T cells sorted from blood. The source of this sequence is a young man in good health. The chain carries TRBV28 and TRBJ1-5; no reliable D call. CDR3 in DNA: TGTGCCAGCAGAGCGAGGATTAGCAATCAGCCCCAGCATTTT. Its translation: CASRARISNQPQHF.